This T cell receptor (beta chain) originates from a study of CD8 T cells in acute hepatitis C reinfection. Study-level background: Sequences come from NS3-1073-specific CD8+ T cells, during acute infection and after clearance. Study results and caveats: Overrepresentation in the naive pool did not explain the preferential TRBV04 and TRBV06 usage seen in all groups. Alphabeta pairing of public clonotypes could not be determined from bulk TCRbeta data. No chronic follow-up sample yielded enough NS3-1073 specific cells.

The time point denotes: naive CD8 control sorted from an acute-time-point sample. CDR1 is SGHRS and CDR2 is YFSETQ in the germline V gene. After removal of 4 bases from V and 0 bases from J, the junction contained 8 bases not matched to a gene. This CDR3 has 17 amino acids. Worth noting for this clone: Its antigen is still unknown.

Sequencing used immunoSEQ multiplex PCR; TCRdb keeps in-frame clones, though not all of them. This sample yields about 38,000 clones, of which 75% to 90% are seen a single time; 11% belongs to the top ten. The V call is TRBV5-1, the J call TRBJ2-2; TRBD1 matches at 8 bases. The sequence derives from a woman between 18 and 29 years old who spontaneously cleared hepatitis C infection. The source material was naive CD8+ T cells from PBMCs. This CDR3 reads CASSIPPGQANTGELFF. CDR3 DNA sequence: TGCGCCAGCAGCATACCTCCGGGACAGGCGAACACCGGGGAGCTGTTTTTT. Full variable domain (remainder filled in from reference TRBV5-1 and TRBJ2-2): KAGVTQTPRYLIKTRGQQVTLSCSPISGHRSVSWYQQTPGQGLQFLFEYFSETQRNKGNFPGRFSGRQFSNSRSEMNVSTLELGDSALYLCASSIPPGQANTGELFFGEGSRLTVL.